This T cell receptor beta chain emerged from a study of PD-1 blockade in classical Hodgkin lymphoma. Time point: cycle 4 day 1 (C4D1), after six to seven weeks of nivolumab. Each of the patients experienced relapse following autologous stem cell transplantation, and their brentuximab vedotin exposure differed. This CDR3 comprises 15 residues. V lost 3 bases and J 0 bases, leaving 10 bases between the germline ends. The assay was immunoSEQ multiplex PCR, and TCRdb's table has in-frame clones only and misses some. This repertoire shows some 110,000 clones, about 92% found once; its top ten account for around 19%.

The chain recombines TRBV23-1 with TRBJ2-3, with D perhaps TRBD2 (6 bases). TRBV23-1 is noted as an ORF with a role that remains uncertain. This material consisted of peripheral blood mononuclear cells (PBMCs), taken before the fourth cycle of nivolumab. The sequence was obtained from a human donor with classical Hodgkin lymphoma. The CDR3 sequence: CASSQCGGSTDTQYF. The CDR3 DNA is TGCGCCAGCAGTCAGTGTGGGGGGAGCACAGATACGCAGTATTTT.